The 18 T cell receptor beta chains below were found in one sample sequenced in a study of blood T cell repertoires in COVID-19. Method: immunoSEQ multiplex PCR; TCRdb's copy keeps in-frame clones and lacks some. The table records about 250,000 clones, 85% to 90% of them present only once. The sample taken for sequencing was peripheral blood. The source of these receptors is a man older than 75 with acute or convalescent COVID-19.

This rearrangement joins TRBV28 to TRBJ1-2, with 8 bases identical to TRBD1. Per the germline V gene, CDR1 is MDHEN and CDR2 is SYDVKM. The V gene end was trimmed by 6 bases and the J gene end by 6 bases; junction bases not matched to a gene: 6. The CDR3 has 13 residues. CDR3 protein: CASRTTGGHGYTF. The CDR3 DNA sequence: TGTGCCAGCAGAACTACAGGGGGTCATGGCTACACCTTC.

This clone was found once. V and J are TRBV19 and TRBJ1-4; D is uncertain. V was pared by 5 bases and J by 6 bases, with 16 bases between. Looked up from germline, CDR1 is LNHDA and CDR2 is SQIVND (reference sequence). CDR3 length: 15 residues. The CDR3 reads CASSPRRGIDEKLFF. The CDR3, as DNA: TGTGCCAGTAGTCCCCGACGGGGTATTGATGAAAAACTGTTTTTT.

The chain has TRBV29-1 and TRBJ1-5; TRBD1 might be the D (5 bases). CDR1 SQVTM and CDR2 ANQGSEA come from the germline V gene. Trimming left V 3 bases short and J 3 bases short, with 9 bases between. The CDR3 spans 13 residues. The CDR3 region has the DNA TGCAGCGTTGATGGAGGGGCCAATCAGCCCCAGCATTTT. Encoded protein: CSVDGGANQPQHF. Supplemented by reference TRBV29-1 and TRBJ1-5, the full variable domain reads SAVISQKPSRDICQRGTSLTIQCQVDSQVTMMFWYRQQPGQSLTLIATANQGSEATYESGFVIDKFPISRPNLTFSTLTVSNMSPEDSSIYLCSVDGGANQPQHFGDGTRLSIL.

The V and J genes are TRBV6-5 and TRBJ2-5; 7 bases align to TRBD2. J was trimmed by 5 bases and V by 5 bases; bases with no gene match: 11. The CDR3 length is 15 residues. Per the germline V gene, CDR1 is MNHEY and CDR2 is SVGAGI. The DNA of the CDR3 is TGTGCCAGCAGTCTCGGATGGGGGGGGTTGGAGACCCAGTACTTC. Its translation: CASSLGWGGLETQYF.

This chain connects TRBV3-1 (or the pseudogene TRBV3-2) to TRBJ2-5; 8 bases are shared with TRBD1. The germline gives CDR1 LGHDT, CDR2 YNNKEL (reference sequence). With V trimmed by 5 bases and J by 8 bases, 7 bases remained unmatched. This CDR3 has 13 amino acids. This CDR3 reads CASSSRQGRTQYF. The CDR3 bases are TGTGCCAGCAGCAGCCGACAGGGGAGAACCCAGTACTTC.

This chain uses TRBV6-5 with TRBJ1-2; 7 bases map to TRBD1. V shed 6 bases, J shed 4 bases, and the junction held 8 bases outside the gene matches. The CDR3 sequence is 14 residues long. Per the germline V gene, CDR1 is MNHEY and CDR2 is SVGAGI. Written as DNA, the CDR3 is TGTGCCAGCAGGCCGTACACAGGGGTCTATGGCTACACCTTC. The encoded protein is CASRPYTGVYGYTF.

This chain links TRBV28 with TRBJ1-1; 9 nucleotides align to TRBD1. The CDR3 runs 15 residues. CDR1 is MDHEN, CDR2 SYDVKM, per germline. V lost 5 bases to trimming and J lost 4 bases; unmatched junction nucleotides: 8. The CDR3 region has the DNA TGTGCCAGCAGTACTCATGGACAGGGGATCACTGAAGCTTTCTTT. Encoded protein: CASSTHGQGITEAFF.

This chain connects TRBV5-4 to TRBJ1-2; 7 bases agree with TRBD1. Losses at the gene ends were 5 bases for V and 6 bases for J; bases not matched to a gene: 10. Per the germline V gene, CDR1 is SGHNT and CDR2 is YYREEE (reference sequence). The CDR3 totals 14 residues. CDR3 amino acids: CASRDPGQLDGYTF. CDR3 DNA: TGTGCCAGCAGGGATCCGGGACAGCTAGATGGCTACACCTTC.

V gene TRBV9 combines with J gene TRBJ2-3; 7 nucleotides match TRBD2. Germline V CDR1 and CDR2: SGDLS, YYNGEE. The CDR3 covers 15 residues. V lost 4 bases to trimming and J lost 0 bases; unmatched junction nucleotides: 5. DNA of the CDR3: TGTGCCAGCAGCCTAAGCGGGGCTAGCACAGATACGCAGTATTTT. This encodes CASSLSGASTDTQYF.

The CDR3 nucleotides read TGTGCCAGCAGTCCTTGGGACAGGCGAAACACCATATATTTT. It codes for CASSPWDRRNTIYF. The chain carries TRBV27 and TRBJ1-3; 8 nucleotides agree with TRBD1. The CDR3 has 14 residues. V lost 5 bases, J lost 5 bases, and 5 bases stayed unmatched. Germline CDR1 MNHEY, CDR2 SMNVEV (reference sequence).

The CDR3 bases are TGTGCCAGTAATACTCCCGGGCGGGTCGACACCGGGGAGCTGTTTTTT. Translating it yields CASNTPGRVDTGELFF. The V and J genes are TRBV19 and TRBJ2-2, with TRBD2 as a possible D gene (5 bases). Trimming removed 7 bases from V and 3 bases from J, with 18 bases in between. Germline-derived CDR1 and CDR2 are LNHDA and SQIVND (reference sequence). This CDR3 contains 16 residues. The variable domain in full, completed from reference TRBV19 and TRBJ2-2, reads DGGITQSPKYLFRKEGQNVTLSCEQNLNHDAMYWYRQDPGQGLRLIYYSQIVNDFQKGDIAEGYSVSREKKESFPLTVTSAQKNPTAFYLCASNTPGRVDTGELFFGEGSRLTVL.

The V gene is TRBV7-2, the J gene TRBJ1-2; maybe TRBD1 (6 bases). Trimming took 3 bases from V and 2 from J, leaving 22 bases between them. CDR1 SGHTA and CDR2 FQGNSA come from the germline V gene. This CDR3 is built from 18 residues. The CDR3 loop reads CASSLTGGAEVRNYGYTF. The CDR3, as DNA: TGTGCCAGCAGCTTGACGGGGGGGGCTGAAGTTAGAAACTATGGCTACACCTTC.

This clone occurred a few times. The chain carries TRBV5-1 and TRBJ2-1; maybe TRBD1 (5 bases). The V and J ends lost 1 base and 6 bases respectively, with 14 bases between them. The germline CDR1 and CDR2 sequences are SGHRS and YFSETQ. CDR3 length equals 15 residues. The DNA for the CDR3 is TGCGCCAGCAGCTTGCTCCAGGGCGCCTTCAATGAGCAGTTCTTC. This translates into CASSLLQGAFNEQFF.

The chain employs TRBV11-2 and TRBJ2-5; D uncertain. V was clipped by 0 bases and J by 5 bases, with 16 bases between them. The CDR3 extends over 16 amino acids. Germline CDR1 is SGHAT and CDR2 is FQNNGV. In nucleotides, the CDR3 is TGTGCCAGCAGCTTAGATCAGAGTAGCCGCCGGGAGACCCAGTACTTC. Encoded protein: CASSLDQSSRRETQYF.

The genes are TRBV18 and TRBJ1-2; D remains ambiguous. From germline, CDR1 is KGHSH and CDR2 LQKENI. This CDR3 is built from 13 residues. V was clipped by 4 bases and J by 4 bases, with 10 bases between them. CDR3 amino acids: CASSRTDFYGYTF. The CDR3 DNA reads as TGTGCCAGCTCACGAACAGATTTCTATGGCTACACCTTC.

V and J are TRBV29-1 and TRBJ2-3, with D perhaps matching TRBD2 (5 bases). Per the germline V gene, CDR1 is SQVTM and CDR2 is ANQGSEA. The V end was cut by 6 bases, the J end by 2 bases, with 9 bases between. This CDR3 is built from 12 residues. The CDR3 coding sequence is TGCAGCGTGGCCGGGGACACAGATACGCAGTATTTT. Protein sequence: CSVAGDTDTQYF.

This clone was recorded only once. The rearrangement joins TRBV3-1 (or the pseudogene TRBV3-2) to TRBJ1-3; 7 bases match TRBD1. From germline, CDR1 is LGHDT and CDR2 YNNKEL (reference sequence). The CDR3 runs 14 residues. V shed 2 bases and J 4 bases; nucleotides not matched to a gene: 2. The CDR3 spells CASSQLGGGNTIYF. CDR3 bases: TGTGCCAGCAGCCAACTAGGGGGCGGAAACACCATATATTTT.

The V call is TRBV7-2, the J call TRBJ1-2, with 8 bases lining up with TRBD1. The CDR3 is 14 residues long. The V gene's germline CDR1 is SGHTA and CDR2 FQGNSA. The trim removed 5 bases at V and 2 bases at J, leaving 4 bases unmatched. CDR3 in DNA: TGTGCCAGCAGCAAGGACAGGGCGAACTATGGCTACACCTTC. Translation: CASSKDRANYGYTF.